What follows are 2 T cell receptor beta chains derived from one specimen sequenced in a study of cytomegalovirus exposure and HLA in healthy donors. In the PCR, 60 Vbeta and 13 Jbeta primers were used. Libraries were prepared by immunoSEQ multiplex PCR; TCRdb keeps only in-frame clonotypes and omits some of them. The sample lists some 200,000 clones; more than 65% were seen once. The specimen sequenced was PBMCs. The receptors come from a man younger than 35 in good health and CMV-seronegative.

V gene TRBV13 combines with J gene TRBJ2-1; 14 nucleotides line up with TRBD2. This CDR3 is 16 amino acids long. CDR1 is PRHDT and CDR2 is FYEKMQ in the germline V gene (reference sequence). J lost 6 bases, V lost 5 bases, and 6 bases had no gene match. The CDR3 DNA sequence: TGTGCCAGCAGCCCCAGGGGGACTAGCGGGAGCAATGAGCAGTTCTTC. Translating gives CASSPRGTSGSNEQFF.

The chain combines TRBV11-3 with TRBJ2-3, with TRBD2 matching 7 bases. CDR3 length: 14 amino acids. The V segment lost 5 bases and the J segment 3 bases; nucleotides outside the gene matches: 5. CDR1 SGHNT and CDR2 YENEEA come from the germline V gene. The CDR3 loop reads CASSLQRDTDTQYF. DNA of the CDR3: TGTGCCAGCAGCCTCCAGCGGGATACAGATACGCAGTATTTT.